The next 18 T cell receptor beta chains were all read from a single sample in a study of CD8 T cells in ankylosing spondylitis. TCRdb fed the 5' RACE reads into MiXCR, producing one record per CDR3 protein. The sample records about 150,000 distinct CDR3 sequences, about 10% being singletons. Material: blood, either unsorted or a sorted T cell fraction (not recorded which). All receptors come from a female donor with ankylosing spondylitis or in good health (not recorded which).

The V call is TRBV24-1, the J call TRBJ2-2; D not certain. Trimming left V 1 base short and J 0 bases short, with 14 bases between. This CDR3 contains 18 residues. CDR1 is KGHDR and CDR2 is SFDVKD in the germline V gene. This CDR3 is CATSDFGPSLTNTGELFF. The DNA for the CDR3 is TGTGCCACCAGTGATTTCGGCCCTTCACTTACGAACACCGGGGAGCTGTTTTTT.

In its sample, this clonotype was seen many times. The V gene is TRBV5-1, the J gene TRBJ2-1; perhaps TRBD2 as D (7 bases). Between the trimmed V and J ends, which lost 4 bases and 3 bases, there was a span of 17 bases. Germline CDR1 SGHRS, CDR2 YFSETQ. This CDR3 has 16 residues. CDR3 region: CASSPVGGALYNEQFF. CDR3 DNA: TGCGCCAGCAGCCCCGTGGGGGGGGCCCTCTACAATGAGCAGTTCTTC.

This clonotype occurred many times. V and J are TRBV7-3 and TRBJ2-7; no definite D call. The germline V and J ends were trimmed by 0 bases and 4 bases, with 10 bases remaining between them. Germline V gene data show CDR1 as SGHTA and CDR2 as FQGTGA. This CDR3 contains 14 residues. CDR3 sequence: CASSLTGSNYEQYF. CDR3 nucleotides: TGTGCCAGCAGCTTAACTGGCAGCAATTACGAGCAGTACTTC.

This clonotype has at least ten counts. V gene TRBV29-1 combines with J gene TRBJ2-7; D gene unclear. V was cut by 1 base and J by 3 bases, with 10 bases left in between. The V gene's germline CDR1 is SQVTM and CDR2 ANQGSEA. The CDR3 spans 13 residues. The DNA for the CDR3 is TGCAGCGTTGAAGCTGACGGTTACTACGAGCAGTACTTC. Amino acids: CSVEADGYYEQYF.

In this sample, this clonotype turned up many times. The rearrangement joins TRBV28 to TRBJ1-5; the D gene is possibly TRBD1 (5 bases). This CDR3 is 17 amino acids long. Germline V gene data show CDR1 as MDHEN and CDR2 as SYDVKM. Between the trimmed V and J ends, which lost 6 bases and 0 bases, there was a span of 18 bases. The CDR3 spells CASSPGGGDDSNQPQHF. The CDR3 DNA reads as TGTGCCAGCAGCCCCGGGGGGGGGGATGATAGCAATCAGCCCCAGCATTTT.

This clonotype has a count of ten or more. The chain joins TRBV7-9 to TRBJ1-6; D not certain. The germline V gene encodes CDR1 SEHNR and CDR2 FQNEAQ (reference sequence). There are 13 residues in the CDR3. V gave up 5 bases and J gave up 10 bases, with 12 bases separating them. For the CDR3, the DNA is TGTGCCAGCAGCCACGACCTTATCTCACCCCTCCACTTT. Amino acid sequence: CASSHDLISPLHF.

This clonotype was counted at least ten times. The CDR3 DNA reads TGCAGTGCTAGAGATCCGGGGTCAGGGGTCTACGAGCAGTACTTC. This gives the protein CSARDPGSGVYEQYF. V and J are TRBV20-1 and TRBJ2-7; D may be TRBD1 (6 bases). The V gene lost 0 bases and the J gene lost 3 bases, with 15 bases spanning the gap. The CDR3 length is 15 residues. The V gene's germline CDR1 is DFQATT and CDR2 SNEGSKA (reference sequence).

Points on this clonotype: Just one base apart from a much larger clone, this may be a read error. The chain recombines TRBV7-2 with TRBJ2-5, with D perhaps TRBD1 (6 bases). There are 15 residues in the CDR3. Germline V lookup: CDR1 SGHTA, CDR2 FQGNSA. In DNA form, the CDR3 reads TGTGTCAGCAGCTTAAAACCGGACAGACAAGAGACCCAGTACTTC. As protein: CVSSLKPDRQETQYF. The complete variable domain, with remaining parts taken from reference TRBV7-2 and TRBJ2-5, reads GAGVSQSPSNKVTEKGKDVELRCDPISGHTALYWYRQSLGQGLEFLIYFQGNSAPDKSGLPSDRFSAERTGGSVSTLTIQRTQQEDSAVYLCVSSLKPDRQETQYFGPGTRLLVL.

This clonotype was found many times. The chain has TRBV6-1 and TRBJ1-2, with a weak D call TRBD1 (5 bases). Looked up from germline, CDR1 is MNHNS and CDR2 is SASEGT. V was trimmed by 6 bases and J by 1 base, leaving 12 bases between them. This CDR3 is built from 14 residues. The CDR3 DNA reads as TGTGCCAGCAGCCCGGACACTTTTAACTATGGCTACACCTTC. Amino acids: CASSPDTFNYGYTF.

This clonotype occurred many times. The chain carries TRBV7-9 and TRBJ1-5, with no clear D. The CDR3 is 11 amino acids. CDR1 and CDR2 from the germline V gene are SEHNR and FQNEAQ (reference sequence). The V gene lost 6 bases and the J gene lost 9 bases, with 9 bases spanning the gap. CDR3 DNA sequence: TGTGCCAGCAGTTCTGGCGGGCCCCAGCATTTT. As protein: CASSSGGPQHF. Based on the CDR3 plus reference TRBV7-9 and TRBJ1-5, the full variable domain is DTGVSQNPRHKITKRGQNVTFRCDPISEHNRLYWYRQTLGQGPEFLTYFQNEAQLEKSRLLSDRFSAERPKGSFSTLEIQRTEQGDSAMYLCASSSGGPQHFGDGTRLSIL.

This clonotype has ten or more counts. The chain has TRBV5-1 and TRBJ2-5; no clear D gene. Deletions cut 7 bases from V and 2 bases from J, with 6 bases between. CDR1 is SGHRS, CDR2 YFSETQ, per germline. CDR3 length: 11 residues. In DNA form, the CDR3 reads TGCGCCAGCGCCATTCAAGAGACCCAGTACTTC. It encodes CASAIQETQYF.

The chain links TRBV29-1 to TRBJ1-2, with D perhaps TRBD1 (6 bases). Trimming stripped 5 bases from V and 3 bases from J, with 13 bases between. The CDR3 is 13 amino acids. Germline V gene sequence: CDR1 SQVTM, CDR2 ANQGSEA. DNA for the CDR3: TGCAGCGTTATCCCACAGGGAGACTATGGCTACACCTTC. Translated: CSVIPQGDYGYTF. Complete variable domain (other parts from reference TRBV29-1 and TRBJ1-2): SAVISQKPSRDICQRGTSLTIQCQVDSQVTMMFWYRQQPGQSLTLIATANQGSEATYESGFVIDKFPISRPNLTFSTLTVSNMSPEDSSIYLCSVIPQGDYGYTFGSGTRLTVV.

For this clonotype: It may be a read error: a sequence one base away is much more abundant. The chain couples TRBV21-1 to TRBJ1-5; no check of the table's D call, TRBD1, against the DNA was made. TRBV21-1 is classified as a pseudogene. The CDR3 totals 15 residues. As DNA, the CDR3 is TGTGCCAGCAGCAAAGATGACAGTAGCAATCAGCCCCCGCATTTT. It yields the protein CASSKDDSSNQPPHF.

This clonotype has at least ten counts. The chain recombines TRBV24-1 with TRBJ1-2; TRBD1 matches 8 bases. Germline V gives CDR1 KGHDR, CDR2 SFDVKD. This CDR3 is built from 14 residues. The V and J ends lost 4 bases and 6 bases, in that order; junction bases with no gene match: 6. CDR3: CATSESTGEDGYTF. The CDR3 DNA reads as TGTGCCACCAGTGAATCGACAGGGGAGGATGGCTACACCTTC.

This clonotype was seen more than once but under ten times. The chain links TRBV9 to TRBJ2-1; no firm D call. This CDR3 contains 16 residues. Trimming removed 0 bases from V and 2 bases from J, with 12 bases in between. Germline V CDR1 and CDR2: SGDLS, YYNGEE. The CDR3 reads CASSVVGGQAYNEQFF. CDR3 sequence (DNA): TGTGCCAGCAGCGTAGTTGGCGGTCAAGCCTACAATGAGCAGTTCTTC.

This clonotype has at least ten counts. J is TRBJ1-2 and V is TRBV5-6; D is undetermined. Per germline, CDR1 SGHDT and CDR2 YYEEEE. This CDR3 has 15 amino acids. With 0 bases removed from V and 0 bases from J, the gap between germline ends came to 9 bases. Here the CDR3 reads CASSLAWATNYGYTF. CDR3 nucleotides: TGTGCCAGCAGCTTGGCCTGGGCCACTAACTATGGCTACACCTTC.

Note on this clonotype: A much larger clone sits a single nucleotide away, making a read error possible. This chain joins TRBV10-1 and TRBJ2-5; 8 bases fit TRBD1. V was pared by 5 bases and J by 4 bases, with 6 bases of the junction left unmatched. Germline CDR1 is WNHNN and CDR2 is SYGVQD (reference sequence). This CDR3 is 14 amino acids long. The CDR3 DNA sequence: TGCGCCAGCAGTCCGGGACAGGCATCAGAGACCCAGTACTTC. This codes for CASSPGQASETQYF.

Regarding this clonotype: This could be a read error, since a much larger clone is one nucleotide away. V gene TRBV28 combines with J gene TRBJ2-7; D may match TRBD1 or TRBD2 (6 bases each). Trimming stripped 7 bases from V and 4 bases from J, with 14 bases between. Germline CDR1 is MDHEN and CDR2 is SYDVKM. This CDR3 comprises 13 residues. The CDR3 DNA reads as TGTGCCAGCACGGGGGCCAAACCATACGAGCAGTACTTC. Its translation: CASTGAKPYEQYF.